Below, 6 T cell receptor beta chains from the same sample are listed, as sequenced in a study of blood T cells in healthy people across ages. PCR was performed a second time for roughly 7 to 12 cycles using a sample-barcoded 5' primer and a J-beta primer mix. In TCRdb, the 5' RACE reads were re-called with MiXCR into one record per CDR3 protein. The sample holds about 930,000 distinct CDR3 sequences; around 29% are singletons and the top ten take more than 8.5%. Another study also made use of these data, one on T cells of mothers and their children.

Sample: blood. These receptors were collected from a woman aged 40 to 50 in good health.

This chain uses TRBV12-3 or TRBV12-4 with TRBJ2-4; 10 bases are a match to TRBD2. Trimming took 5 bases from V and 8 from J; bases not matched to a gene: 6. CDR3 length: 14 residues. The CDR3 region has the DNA TGTGCCAGCAGTCAAAGCGGGGGGGTTTACATTCAGTACTTC. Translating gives CASSQSGGVYIQYF.

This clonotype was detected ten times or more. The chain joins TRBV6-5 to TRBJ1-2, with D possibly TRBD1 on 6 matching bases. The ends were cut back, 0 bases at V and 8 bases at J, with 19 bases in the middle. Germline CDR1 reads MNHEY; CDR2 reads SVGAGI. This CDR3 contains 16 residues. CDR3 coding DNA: TGTGCCAGCAGTTACTCGAGGTGGCGGGGGGCTAGCGGCTACACCTTC. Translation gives CASSYSRWRGASGYTF.

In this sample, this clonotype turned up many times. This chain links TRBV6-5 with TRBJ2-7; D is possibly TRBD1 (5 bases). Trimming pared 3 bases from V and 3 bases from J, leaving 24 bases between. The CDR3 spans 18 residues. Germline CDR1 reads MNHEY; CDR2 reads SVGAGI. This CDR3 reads CASSYPPKWTIEFYEQYF. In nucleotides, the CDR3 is TGTGCCAGCAGTTATCCCCCAAAATGGACAATCGAATTCTACGAGCAGTACTTC.

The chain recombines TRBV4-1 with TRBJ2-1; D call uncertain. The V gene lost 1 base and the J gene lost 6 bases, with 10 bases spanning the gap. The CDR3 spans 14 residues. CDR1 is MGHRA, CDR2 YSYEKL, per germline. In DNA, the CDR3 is TGCGCCAGCAGCCAAGGCGGCAGGCTCAATGAGCAGTTCTTC. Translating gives CASSQGGRLNEQFF.

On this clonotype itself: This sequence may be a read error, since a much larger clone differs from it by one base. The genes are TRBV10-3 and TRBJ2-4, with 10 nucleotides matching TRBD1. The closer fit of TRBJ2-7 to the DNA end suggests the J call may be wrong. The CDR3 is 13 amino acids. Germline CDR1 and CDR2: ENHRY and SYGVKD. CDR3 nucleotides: TGTTCCATCAGAGACAGGGGGCTTAACGAGCAGTACTTC. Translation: CSIRDRGLNEQYF.

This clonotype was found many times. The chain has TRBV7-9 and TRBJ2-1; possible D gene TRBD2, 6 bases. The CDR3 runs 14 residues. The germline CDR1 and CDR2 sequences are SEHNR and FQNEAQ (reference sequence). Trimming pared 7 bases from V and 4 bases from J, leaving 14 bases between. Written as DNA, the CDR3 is TGTGCCAGCAACACCCCGGACTATTACAATGAGCAGTTCTTC. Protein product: CASNTPDYYNEQFF.